Described below is a single T cell receptor (beta chain) sequence and its context. Its antigen remains undetermined. No much larger clone exists at a distance of one base, and base qualities are not known. The sample comes from a study of Graves' ophthalmopathy and Graves' hyperthyroidism (dated by TCRdb to the late 2010s). Turning to the overall study: A patient counted as having stable hyperthyroidism if there was no progression to ophthalmopathy within 18 months of follow-up. Following sample collection, hyperthyroidism patients were given methimazole at a starting dose of 30 mg daily, and ophthalmopathy patients were given high-dose intravenous methylprednisolone. In more than five hyperthyroidism patients, the T-cell repertoires found in thyroid tissue were compared with those found in blood. In total, some 140 blood samples were TCR-sequenced: 43 ophthalmopathy, some 72 hyperthyroidism and approximately 17 hyperthyroidism-to-ophthalmopathy patients. The study used signatures of the TCR beta repertoire to tell Graves' ophthalmopathy apart from Graves' hyperthyroidism and to predict which patients would progress to ophthalmopathy. An independent validation cohort comprised 18 to 20 hyperthyroidism patients and 15 to 17 patients who later progressed from hyperthyroidism to ophthalmopathy. To explore V-J signatures that distinguish ophthalmopathy from hyperthyroidism, a discovery set of 100 patients was enrolled, made up of 40 to 45 with ophthalmopathy and around 60 with stable hyperthyroidism. The research as a whole found: No statistical method was used to set the sample size in advance, and the investigators knew which group each participant was assigned to. The 13-signature model separated ophthalmopathy from stable hyperthyroidism with 85% to 90% sensitivity and 81.08% specificity in cross-validation, and 80%/75% in the test set. In validation, the model predicted ophthalmopathy progression with 55% to 71% sensitivity and less than 80% specificity; roughly 11 predicted patients were CT-confirmed with GO in a median of approximately 6.5 months. Among expanded thyroid clonotypes with frequency above 0.001, most also showed up in blood, which suggests that blood repertoires may reflect the thyroid immune response.

TCR beta CDR3 regions were amplified from RNA transcripts for repertoire sequencing. The first round was an RT-PCR using HTBI primers with the Qiagen OneStep RT-PCR kit, and this first round was followed by a second-round multiplex PCR, then size selection and purification. Libraries were sequenced on an Illumina HiSeq2000 using paired-end 100 bp reads. For the original study's pipeline: SOAPnuke was used to process the reads, throwing out any read that had adapters, had uncalled bases, had a mean Phred below 15, or lacked an exact constant-primer or identifier match. COPE v1.2.5 was used to merge high-quality paired reads. Unique nucleotide sequences were defined as clonotypes and aligned to IMGT TRB V, D and J references using MiTCR v1.1. The analysis was limited to V-J combinations with a frequency above 0.0001, which together covered 99.2% of repertoires. For each V-J combination, a TCR clonal expansion and chaos score was defined as F50 clonal expansion divided by the chaos observed in the TCRdist matrix. Welch's t-statistics and random forest were used to reduce features to 10 to 15 V-J combinations, which were fed into a naive Bayes classifier. Thyroid-blood repertoire similarity was quantified with the Morisita-Horn index. TCRdb trimmed public reads at Q25 via fastp, called clones via MiXCR and kept in-frame beta chains. Rows matching on CDR3 protein sequence are summarized as one entry with the most common DNA and genes. The authors' filters were not applied to this entry. The sample has 900,000 to 1,200,000 distinct CDR3 sequences on record, approximately 35% of them singletons. 8.5% to 14% of the sample is taken by the ten largest.

Patients with hyperthyroidism were aged 18 to 65 years, had been newly diagnosed, and had a disease duration of less than 2 months. Patients with other autoimmune diseases, uncontrolled infections, pregnancy or lactation were excluded from the study. Diagnosis was based on clinical symptoms, serum thyroxine, TRAb, thyroid ultrasound and orbital computed tomography. Total RNA was extracted using Trizol reagent, and RNA quality was checked on an Agilent 2100 Bioanalyzer. From its cysteine to its phenylalanine, the CDR3 spans 17 amino acids. Just the 51-base CDR3 DNA is kept, in frame starting at base 1. V sheds 1 base and J sheds 0 bases, leaving 15 bases between their ends. The germline V gene gives CDR1 as LGHNA and CDR2 as YSLEER.

This sequence originates from an adult man with Graves' hyperthyroidism. This receptor chain uses TRBV4-3 and TRBJ1-2, with TRBD1 tentatively as D gene (5 bases match). Sequences were obtained from peripheral blood or thyroid tissue (not recorded which). The nucleotide sequence reads as follows: TGCGCCAGCAGCCAAGTAGTCGGCGTAGGGGCTAACTATGGCTACACCTTC. Translated, this is CASSQVVGVGANYGYTF.